This TCR beta chain was documented in a study of blood T cell repertoires in COVID-19. As for the study in general: Donors in the United States, Italy and Spain gave samples during acute or convalescent COVID-19. The analysed material was cDNA or gDNA that came from T cells, B-cell-depleted T cells, or PBMCs.

In the source study's methods: For nucleated cells, counts were estimated from reference gene primer amplification. Sequencing used immunoSEQ multiplex PCR; TCRdb keeps in-frame clones, though not all of them. From that table come the V and J calls and clone size; the DNA was used to work out D and trimming. The repertoire consists of roughly 73,000 clones, with about 82% occurring once and the leading ten covering 1.8%. The ends lost 5 bases at V and 3 bases at J; junction bases unmatched: 6. Germline V lookup: CDR1 LGHNT, CDR2 FRNRAP. The CDR3 spans 18 residues. The table lists this clone with a few counts.

Sequencing used peripheral blood. This chain uses TRBV12-5 with TRBJ2-2; 16 bases fit TRBD2. This TCR came from a woman aged 55-69 years with acute or convalescent COVID-19. In DNA form, the CDR3 reads TGTGCTAGTGGTATAGGGACTAGCGGGGGGGACGACACCGGGGAGCTGTTTTTT. Translation: CASGIGTSGGDDTGELFF.